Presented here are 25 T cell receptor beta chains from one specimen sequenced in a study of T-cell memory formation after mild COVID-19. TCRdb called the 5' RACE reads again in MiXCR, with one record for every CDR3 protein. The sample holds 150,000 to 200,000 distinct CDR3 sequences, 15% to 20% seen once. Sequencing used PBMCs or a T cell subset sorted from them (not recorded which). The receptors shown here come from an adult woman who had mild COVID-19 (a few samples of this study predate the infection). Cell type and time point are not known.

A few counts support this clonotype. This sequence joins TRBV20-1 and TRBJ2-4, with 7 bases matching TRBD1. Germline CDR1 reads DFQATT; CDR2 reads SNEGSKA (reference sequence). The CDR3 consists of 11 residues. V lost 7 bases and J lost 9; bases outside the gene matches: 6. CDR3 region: CSVVDRVIQYF. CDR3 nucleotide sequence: TGCAGTGTAGTCGACAGGGTCATTCAGTACTTC.

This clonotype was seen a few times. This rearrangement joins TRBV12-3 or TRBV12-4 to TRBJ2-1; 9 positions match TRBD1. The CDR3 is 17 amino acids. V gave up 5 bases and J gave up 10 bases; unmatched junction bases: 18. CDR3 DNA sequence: TGTGCCAGCAGTACTCCGGGACAGGGCTGGGGCTTCCTAGAGCAGTTCTTC. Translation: CASSTPGQGWGFLEQFF.

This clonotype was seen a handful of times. Here the CDR3 reads CASSRRQGLNTEAFF. The CDR3 bases are TGTGCCAGCAGCCGGAGACAGGGTTTGAACACTGAAGCTTTCTTT. The rearrangement uses TRBV6-5 and TRBJ1-1; 7 bases line up with TRBD1. This CDR3 is built from 15 residues. V was pared by 6 bases and J by 0 bases, with 7 bases of the junction left unmatched. Germline CDR1 MNHEY, CDR2 SVGAGI.

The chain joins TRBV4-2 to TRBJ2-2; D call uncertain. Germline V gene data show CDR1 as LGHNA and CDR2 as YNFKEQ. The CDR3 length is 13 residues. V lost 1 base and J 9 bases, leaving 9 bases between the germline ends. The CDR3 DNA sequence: TGTGCCAGCAGCCAAGCAATAGACCGGGAGCTGTTTTTT. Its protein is CASSQAIDRELFF.

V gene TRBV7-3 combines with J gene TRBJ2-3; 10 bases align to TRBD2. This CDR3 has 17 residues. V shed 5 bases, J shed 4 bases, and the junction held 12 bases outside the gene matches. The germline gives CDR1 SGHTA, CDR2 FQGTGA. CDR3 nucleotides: TGTGCCAGCAGCCCTCAACCGAGCGGGAGGGCCTCAGATACGCAGTATTTT. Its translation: CASSPQPSGRASDTQYF.

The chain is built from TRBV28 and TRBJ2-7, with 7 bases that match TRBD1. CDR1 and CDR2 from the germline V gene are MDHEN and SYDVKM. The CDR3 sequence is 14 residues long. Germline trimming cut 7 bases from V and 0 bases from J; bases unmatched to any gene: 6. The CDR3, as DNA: TGTGCCAGCACCACGACAGGGAGCTCCTACGAGCAGTACTTC. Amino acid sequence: CASTTTGSSYEQYF. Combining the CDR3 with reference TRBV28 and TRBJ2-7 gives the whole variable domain DVKVTQSSRYLVKRTGEKVFLECVQDMDHENMFWYRQDPGLGLRLIYFSYDVKMKEKGDIPEGYSVSREKKERFSLILESASTNQTSMYLCASTTTGSSYEQYFGPGTRLTVT.

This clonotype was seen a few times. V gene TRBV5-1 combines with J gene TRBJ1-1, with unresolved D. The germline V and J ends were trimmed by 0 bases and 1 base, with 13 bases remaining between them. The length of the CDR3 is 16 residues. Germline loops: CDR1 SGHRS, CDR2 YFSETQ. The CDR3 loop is CASSLDSMAGNTEAFF. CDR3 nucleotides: TGCGCCAGCAGCTTGGATTCGATGGCAGGGAACACTGAAGCTTTCTTT.

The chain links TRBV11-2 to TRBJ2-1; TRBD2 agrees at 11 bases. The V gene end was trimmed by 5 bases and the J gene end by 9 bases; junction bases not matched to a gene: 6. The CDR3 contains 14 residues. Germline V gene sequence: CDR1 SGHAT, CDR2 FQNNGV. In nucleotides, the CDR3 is TGTGCCAGCAGCGCCGGGACTAGCGGTTTTGAGCAGTTCTTC. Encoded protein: CASSAGTSGFEQFF.

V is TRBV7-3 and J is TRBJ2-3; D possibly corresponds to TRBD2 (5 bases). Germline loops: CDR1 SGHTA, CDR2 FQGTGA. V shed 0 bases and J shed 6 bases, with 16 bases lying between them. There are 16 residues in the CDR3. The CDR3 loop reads CASSLTPSRQDDTQYF. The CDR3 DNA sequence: TGTGCCAGCAGCTTAACTCCTAGCCGGCAGGACGATACGCAGTATTTT.

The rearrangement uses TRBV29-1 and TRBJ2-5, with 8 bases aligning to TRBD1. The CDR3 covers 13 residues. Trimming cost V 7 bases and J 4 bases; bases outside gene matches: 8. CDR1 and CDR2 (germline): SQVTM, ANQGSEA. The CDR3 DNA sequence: TGCAGCGCCGAGGACAGGGCCCGAGAGACCCAGTACTTC. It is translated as CSAEDRARETQYF.

The CDR3 nucleotides read TGTGCCAGCAGTTACTCCGGACAGGGACTCGTCGAGCAGTACTTC. Translating it yields CASSYSGQGLVEQYF. The V gene is TRBV6-5, the J gene TRBJ2-7; 8 nucleotides match TRBD1. This CDR3 has 15 amino acids. Germline V gives CDR1 MNHEY, CDR2 SVGAGI. V dropped 0 bases and J dropped 6; count of bases not matched to a gene: 7.

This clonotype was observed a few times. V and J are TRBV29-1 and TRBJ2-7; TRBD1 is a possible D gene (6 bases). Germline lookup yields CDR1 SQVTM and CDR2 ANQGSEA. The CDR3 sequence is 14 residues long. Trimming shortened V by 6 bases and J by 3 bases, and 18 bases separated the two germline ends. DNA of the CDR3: TGCAGCGTCCCCCGGGCAGGGGTCGGCTACGAGCAGTACTTC. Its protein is CSVPRAGVGYEQYF.

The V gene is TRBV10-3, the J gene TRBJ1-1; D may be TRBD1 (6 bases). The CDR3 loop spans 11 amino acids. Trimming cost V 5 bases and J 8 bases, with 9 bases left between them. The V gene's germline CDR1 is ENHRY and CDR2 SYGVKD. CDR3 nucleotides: TGTGCCATCAGTAGGGGGACGGAAGCTTTCTTT. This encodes CAISRGTEAFF.

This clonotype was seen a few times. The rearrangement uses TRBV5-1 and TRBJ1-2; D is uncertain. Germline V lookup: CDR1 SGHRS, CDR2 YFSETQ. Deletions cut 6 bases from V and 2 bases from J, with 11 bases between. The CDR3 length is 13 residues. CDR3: CASTRQGNYGYTF. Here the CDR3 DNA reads TGCGCCAGCACGCGGCAAGGGAACTATGGCTACACCTTC.

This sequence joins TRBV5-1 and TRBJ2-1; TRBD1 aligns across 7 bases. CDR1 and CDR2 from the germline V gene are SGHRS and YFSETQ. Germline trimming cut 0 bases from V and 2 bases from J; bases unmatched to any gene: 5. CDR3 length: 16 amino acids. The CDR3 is CASSLVPGGTYNEQFF. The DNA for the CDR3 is TGCGCCAGCAGCTTGGTACCAGGGGGTACCTACAATGAGCAGTTCTTC.

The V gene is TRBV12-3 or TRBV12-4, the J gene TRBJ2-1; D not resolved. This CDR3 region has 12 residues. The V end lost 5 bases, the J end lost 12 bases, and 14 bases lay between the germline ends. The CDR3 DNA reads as TGTGCCAGCAGTAGGTCCACCAAGGGGCAGTTCTTC. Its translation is CASSRSTKGQFF.

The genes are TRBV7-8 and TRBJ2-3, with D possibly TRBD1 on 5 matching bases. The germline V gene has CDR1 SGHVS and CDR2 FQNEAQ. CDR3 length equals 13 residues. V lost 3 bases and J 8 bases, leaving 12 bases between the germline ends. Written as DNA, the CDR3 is TGTGCCAGCAGCTTGGGTGGGCAGGGTACGCAGTATTTT. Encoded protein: CASSLGGQGTQYF.

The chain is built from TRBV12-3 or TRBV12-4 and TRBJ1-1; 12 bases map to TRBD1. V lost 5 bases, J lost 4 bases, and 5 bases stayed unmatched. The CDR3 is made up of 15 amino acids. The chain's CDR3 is CASSPGTGGGTEAFF. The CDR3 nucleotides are TGTGCCAGCAGTCCCGGGACAGGGGGCGGCACTGAAGCTTTCTTT.

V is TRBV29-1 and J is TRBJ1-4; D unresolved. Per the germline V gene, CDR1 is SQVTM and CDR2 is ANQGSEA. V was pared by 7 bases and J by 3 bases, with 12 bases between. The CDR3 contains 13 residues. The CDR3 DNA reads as TGCAGCGGGCTTGCAGATTCTAATGAAAAACTGTTTTTT. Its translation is CSGLADSNEKLFF.

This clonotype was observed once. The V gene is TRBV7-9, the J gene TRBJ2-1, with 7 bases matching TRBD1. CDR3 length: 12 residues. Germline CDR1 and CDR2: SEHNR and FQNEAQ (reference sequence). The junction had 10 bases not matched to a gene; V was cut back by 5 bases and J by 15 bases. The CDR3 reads CASSTTGLSGFF. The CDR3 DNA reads TGTGCCAGCAGCACGACAGGGCTCTCTGGGTTCTTC.

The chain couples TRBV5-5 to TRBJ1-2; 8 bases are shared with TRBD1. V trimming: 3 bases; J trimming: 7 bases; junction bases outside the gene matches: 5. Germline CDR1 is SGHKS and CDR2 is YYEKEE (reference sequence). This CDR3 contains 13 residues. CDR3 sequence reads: CASSSPGTGGYTF. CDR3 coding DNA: TGTGCCAGCAGCTCCCCTGGGACAGGTGGCTACACCTTC.

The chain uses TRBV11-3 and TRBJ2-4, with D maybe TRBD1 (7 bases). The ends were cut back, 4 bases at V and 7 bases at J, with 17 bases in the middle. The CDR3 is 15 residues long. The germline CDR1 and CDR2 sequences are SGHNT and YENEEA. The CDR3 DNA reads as TGTGCCAGCAGCTCAGCTCAGGGGGGAACGAACATTCAGTACTTC. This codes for CASSSAQGGTNIQYF.

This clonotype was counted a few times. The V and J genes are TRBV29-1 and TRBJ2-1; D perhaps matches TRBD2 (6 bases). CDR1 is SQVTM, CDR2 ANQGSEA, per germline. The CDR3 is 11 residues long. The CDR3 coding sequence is TGCAGGGCGGGGTCCTACAATGAGCAGTTCTTC. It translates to CRAGSYNEQFF.

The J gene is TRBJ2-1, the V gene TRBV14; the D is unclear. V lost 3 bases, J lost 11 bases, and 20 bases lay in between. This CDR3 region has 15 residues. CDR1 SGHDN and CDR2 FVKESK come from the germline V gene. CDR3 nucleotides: TGTGCCAGCAGCCATTCACAAAAACAGCACCTTAAGCAGTTCTTC. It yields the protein CASSHSQKQHLKQFF.

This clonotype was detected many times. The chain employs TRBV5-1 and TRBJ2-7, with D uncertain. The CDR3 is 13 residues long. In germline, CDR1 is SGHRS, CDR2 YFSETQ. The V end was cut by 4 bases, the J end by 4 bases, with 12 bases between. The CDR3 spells CASSTLDKYEQYF. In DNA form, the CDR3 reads TGCGCCAGCAGCACGCTAGACAAGTACGAGCAGTACTTC.